The T cell receptor beta chain under discussion was sequenced for a study of blood T cell repertoires in COVID-19. Study-wide background: Acute and convalescent COVID-19 samples came from the United States, Italy and Spain. PBMCs, B-cell-depleted T cells, or T cells provided the cDNA or gDNA that made up the material.

Per the original data handling: Amplified reference gene primers provided the basis for estimating nucleated cell counts. Measured with immunoSEQ multiplex PCR; TCRdb has only the in-frame clones, and not every one. V, J and clone size are those of that table, while D and trimming were read from the DNA. The data show about 150,000 clones, with 75% to 90% seen just once and roughly 2.3% held by the top ten. This CDR3 is built from 14 residues. Germline CDR1 and CDR2: MDHEN and SYDVKM. V was shortened by 7 bases and J by 6 bases, with 13 bases between the two germline ends. This TCR was recovered from a man between 65 and 80 years old with acute or convalescent COVID-19. This chain uses TRBV28 with TRBJ1-6; a weak D match, TRBD1 (6 bases). Specimen: peripheral blood. This CDR3 reads CASTPGDGNSPLHF. The CDR3 coding sequence is TGTGCCAGCACCCCAGGGGATGGTAATTCACCCCTCCACTTT.